The text below deals with one T cell receptor beta chain. TCR beta VDJ and CDR3 profiles were obtained from a genomic DNA template. MiXCR, applied by TCRdb to the reads, yields one record per CDR3 protein. In the table there are around 180,000 distinct CDR3 sequences, 48% of which are singletons. The sequenced patients had an expansion of CD8+CD57+ cells seen by flow cytometry. These data come from a study of CD8+CD57+ T cells in acquired aplastic anemia. Between the trimmed V and J ends, which lost 5 bases and 3 bases, there was a span of 10 bases. The CDR3 runs to 14 residues. CDR1 SNHLY and CDR2 FYNNEI come from the germline V gene.

This TCR was recovered from a human donor with aplastic anemia. The V call is TRBV2, the J call TRBJ2-2; a weak D match, TRBD1 (5 bases). Sequenced: sorted CD4+, CD8+, or CD8+CD57+ T cells (not recorded which) from PBMCs. CDR3 sequence (DNA): TGTGCCAGCAGTTACAAAGGGGACACCGGGGAGCTGTTTTTT. This encodes CASSYKGDTGELFF.